Shown below are 17 T cell receptor beta chains from a single sample sequenced in a study of T cells after yellow fever vaccination. TCRdb processed the 5' RACE reads anew with MiXCR; each CDR3 protein has one entry. The sample shows fewer than 650,000 distinct CDR3 sequences, 21% of them seen only once. Sequenced here: PBMCs, sampled 21 days after the first yellow fever vaccination. These receptors were collected from a man aged 18 to 29 who received the YFV17D yellow fever vaccine.

The rearrangement joins TRBV5-1 to TRBJ1-6; 9 bases are shared with TRBD1. The CDR3 totals 15 residues. Germline CDR1 is SGHRS and CDR2 is YFSETQ. The trim removed 0 bases at V and 10 bases at J, leaving 5 bases unmatched. The CDR3 DNA is TGCGCCAGCAGCTTGGCGGGACAGGGTGACTCACCCCTCCACTTT. Translated, it gives CASSLAGQGDSPLHF.

The chain joins TRBV20-1 to TRBJ2-7; 7 nucleotides match TRBD2. This CDR3 comprises 12 residues. J gave up 7 bases and V 2 bases, and 5 bases lay outside the gene matches. Germline lookup yields CDR1 DFQATT and CDR2 SNEGSKA (reference sequence). The CDR3 loop reads CSARLGGDEQYF. CDR3 DNA sequence: TGCAGTGCTAGATTGGGGGGGGATGAGCAGTACTTC.

The chain recombines TRBV7-4 with TRBJ2-3; TRBD1 matches at 7 bases. Germline values: CDR1 SGHVT, CDR2 SQSDAQ. This CDR3 is built from 15 residues. Trimming at V came to 7 bases and at J to 5 bases, leaving 12 bases not matched to a gene. The CDR3 bases are TGTGCCAGCACCCCCCCGTGGGACAGTGGAGATACGCAGTATTTT. This sequence encodes CASTPPWDSGDTQYF.

V is TRBV6-1 and J is TRBJ2-3; possibly TRBD1 for D (6 bases). In germline, CDR1 is MNHNS, CDR2 SASEGT. Trimming removed 6 bases from V and 3 bases from J, with 13 bases in between. This CDR3 has 14 amino acids. The CDR3 protein is CASSPNRETDTQYF. DNA for the CDR3: TGTGCCAGCAGCCCGAACAGGGAAACAGATACGCAGTATTTT.

This clonotype has just a few counts. The CDR3: CATSYRRGGDTDTQYF. The DNA of the CDR3 is TGTGCCACCAGCTACCGGCGGGGGGGTGACACAGATACGCAGTATTTT. V is TRBV15 and J is TRBJ2-3, with TRBD2 identical over 9 bases. The CDR3 is 16 amino acids. Germline values: CDR1 LNHNV, CDR2 YYDKDF (reference sequence). V lost 5 bases to trimming and J lost 2 bases; unmatched junction nucleotides: 8.

The chain is built from TRBV6-2 or TRBV6-3 and TRBJ2-1; 10 nucleotides align to TRBD1. Germline loops: CDR1 MNHEY, CDR2 SVGEGT. The junction had 10 bases not matched to a gene; V was cut back by 4 bases and J by 10 bases. The CDR3 runs to 15 residues. The CDR3 reads CASSSGQGGIVEQFF. DNA of the CDR3: TGTGCCAGCAGTTCCGGACAGGGGGGGATAGTGGAGCAGTTCTTC.

This clonotype has only a few counts. The rearrangement joins TRBV7-6 to TRBJ2-3; D possibly corresponds to TRBD1 (6 bases). Germline lookup yields CDR1 SGHVS and CDR2 FNYEAQ. Trimming stripped 8 bases from V and 4 bases from J, with 10 bases between. This CDR3 comprises 12 residues. CDR3 loop: CASSKGADTQYF. For the CDR3, the DNA is TGTGCCAGCTCCAAGGGGGCAGATACGCAGTATTTT.

CDR3 sequence reads: CASSRLNQETQYF. Written as DNA, the CDR3 is TGTGCCAGCAGCCGCCTGAACCAAGAGACCCAGTACTTC. The chain combines TRBV5-5 with TRBJ2-5; no clear D. Germline CDR1 is SGHKS and CDR2 is YYEKEE (reference sequence). This CDR3 has 13 amino acids. V was cut by 4 bases and J by 0 bases, with 7 bases left in between.

V usage is TRBV6-5 and J usage is TRBJ1-2, with 7 positions matching TRBD1. Germline V gene data show CDR1 as MNHEY and CDR2 as SVGAGI. V was clipped by 5 bases and J by 2 bases; unmatched bases: 2. CDR3 length equals 13 residues. DNA of the CDR3: TGTGCCAGCAGTATGACAGGGAACTATGGCTACACCTTC. Translated: CASSMTGNYGYTF.

The chain carries TRBV11-1 and TRBJ2-1, with TRBD2 matching over 11 bases. The CDR3 extends over 18 amino acids. The V and J ends lost 11 bases and 6 bases, in that order; junction bases with no gene match: 21. In germline, CDR1 is SGHAT, CDR2 FQDESV (reference sequence). The CDR3 sequence is CAFSLLAGVDSMINEQFF. The CDR3 DNA follows: TGTGCCTTCAGCTTACTAGCGGGGGTCGATTCTATGATCAATGAGCAGTTCTTC.

This clonotype was seen more than once but under ten times. The chain joins TRBV5-1 to TRBJ2-3; D is undetermined. Germline CDR1 is SGHRS and CDR2 is YFSETQ. The CDR3 has 14 residues. Trimming took off 4 bases at V and 4 bases at J, with 13 bases between the two ends. CDR3 residues: CASSPSPSADTQYF. CDR3 coding DNA: TGCGCCAGCAGCCCGAGCCCCAGTGCAGATACGCAGTATTTT.

This clonotype was picked up a small number of times. V usage is TRBV7-2 and J usage is TRBJ2-7, with D unclear. V lost 1 base and J lost 0, with 10 bases in between. CDR1 is SGHTA and CDR2 is FQGNSA in the germline V gene. The CDR3 loop spans 15 amino acids. The CDR3 DNA is TGTGCCAGCAGCTTAGATCTGGGCAACTCCTACGAGCAGTACTTC. As protein: CASSLDLGNSYEQYF.

This clonotype was counted at least ten times. The chain is built from TRBV5-1 and TRBJ2-3, with 14 nucleotides matching TRBD2. J was trimmed by 6 bases and V by 6 bases; bases with no gene match: 9. The CDR3 is made up of 16 amino acids. Germline V gene lookup returns CDR1 SGHRS and CDR2 YFSETQ. In DNA form, the CDR3 reads TGCGCCAGCAACCCTGGACTAGCGGGGGGCCTCGATACGCAGTATTTT. Its translation is CASNPGLAGGLDTQYF.

This chain uses TRBV5-1 with TRBJ2-5; 11 nucleotides agree with TRBD2. With 5 bases clipped from V and 5 bases from J, the junction kept 8 bases outside the gene matches. The CDR3 contains 15 residues. Germline CDR1 is SGHRS and CDR2 is YFSETQ. The CDR3 DNA follows: TGCGCCAGCAGTATAGCGGGGGGGCCACGGGAGACCCAGTACTTC. Protein product: CASSIAGGPRETQYF.

The gene calls are TRBV7-8 and TRBJ2-1; D tentatively reads TRBD1 or TRBD2 (6 bases each). The CDR3 runs 19 residues. The germline V and J ends were trimmed by 5 bases and 2 bases, with 25 bases remaining between them. Germline CDR1 and CDR2: SGHVS and FQNEAQ. CDR3 amino acids: CASSLRGIPRGLAYNEQFF. The CDR3 nucleotides read TGTGCCAGCAGCCTTCGGGGCATCCCTCGGGGGCTCGCCTACAATGAGCAGTTCTTC.

This sequence joins TRBV20-1 and TRBJ2-7, with a possible D match to TRBD2 (6 bases). The CDR3 spans 11 residues. V shed 8 bases and J shed 6 bases, with 14 bases lying between them. Germline V gene data show CDR1 as DFQATT and CDR2 as SNEGSKA (reference sequence). The CDR3 nucleotides are TGCAGTTTGAGACTCGGGGGCGAGCAGTACTTC. It yields the protein CSLRLGGEQYF.

This clonotype was seen only a few times. This sequence joins TRBV20-1 and TRBJ2-7, with 9 bases identical to TRBD2. This CDR3 is 15 amino acids long. With 1 base clipped from V and 4 bases from J, the junction kept 8 bases outside the gene matches. Germline V lookup: CDR1 DFQATT, CDR2 SNEGSKA (reference sequence). CDR3 in DNA: TGCAGTGCTAGAGTGGTAGCGGGGGCCTCTTACGAGCAGTACGTC. Translated, it gives CSARVVAGASYEQYV.